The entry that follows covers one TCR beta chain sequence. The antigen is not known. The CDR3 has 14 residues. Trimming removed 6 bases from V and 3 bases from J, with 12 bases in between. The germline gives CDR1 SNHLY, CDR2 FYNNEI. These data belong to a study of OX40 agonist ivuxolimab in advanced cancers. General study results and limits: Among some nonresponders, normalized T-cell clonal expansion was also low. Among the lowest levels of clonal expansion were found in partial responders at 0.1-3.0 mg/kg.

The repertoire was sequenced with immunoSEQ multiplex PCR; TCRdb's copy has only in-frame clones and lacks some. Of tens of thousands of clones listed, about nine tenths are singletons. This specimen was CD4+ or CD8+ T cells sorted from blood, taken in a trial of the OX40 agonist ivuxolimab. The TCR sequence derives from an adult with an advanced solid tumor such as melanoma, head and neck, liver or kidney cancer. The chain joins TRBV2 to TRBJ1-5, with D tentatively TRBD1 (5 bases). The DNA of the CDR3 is TGTGCCAGCAGCGGGGACGGATTCAATCAGCCCCAGCATTTT. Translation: CASSGDGFNQPQHF.